This T cell receptor (beta chain) was obtained from a study of blood T cell repertoires in COVID-19. As for the study in general: From the United States, Italy and Spain came samples of acute and convalescent COVID-19. T cells, B-cell-depleted T cells, or PBMCs supplied cDNA or gDNA.

The length of the CDR3 is 12 residues. V shed 5 bases and J shed 2 bases, with 6 bases lying between them. The germline CDR1 and CDR2 sequences are MNHEY and SVGAGI. In the original analysis: Reference gene primer amplification gave nucleated cell count estimates. Sequencing was performed with immunoSEQ multiplex PCR; in TCRdb, only in-frame clones are kept and a portion is missing. V and J calls plus clone size are reproduced from that table; the DNA served to infer D and trimming. The profile covers over 90,000 clones, with about 87% appearing a single time and 10% to 15% taken by the ten largest. The sequence was obtained from a human donor in a cohort sampled during active or convalescent COVID-19. The source material was peripheral blood. The chain uses TRBV6-5 and TRBJ1-2; D call uncertain. The CDR3 bases are TGTGCCAGCAGTACAGAGAACTATGGCTACACCTTC. This encodes CASSTENYGYTF.